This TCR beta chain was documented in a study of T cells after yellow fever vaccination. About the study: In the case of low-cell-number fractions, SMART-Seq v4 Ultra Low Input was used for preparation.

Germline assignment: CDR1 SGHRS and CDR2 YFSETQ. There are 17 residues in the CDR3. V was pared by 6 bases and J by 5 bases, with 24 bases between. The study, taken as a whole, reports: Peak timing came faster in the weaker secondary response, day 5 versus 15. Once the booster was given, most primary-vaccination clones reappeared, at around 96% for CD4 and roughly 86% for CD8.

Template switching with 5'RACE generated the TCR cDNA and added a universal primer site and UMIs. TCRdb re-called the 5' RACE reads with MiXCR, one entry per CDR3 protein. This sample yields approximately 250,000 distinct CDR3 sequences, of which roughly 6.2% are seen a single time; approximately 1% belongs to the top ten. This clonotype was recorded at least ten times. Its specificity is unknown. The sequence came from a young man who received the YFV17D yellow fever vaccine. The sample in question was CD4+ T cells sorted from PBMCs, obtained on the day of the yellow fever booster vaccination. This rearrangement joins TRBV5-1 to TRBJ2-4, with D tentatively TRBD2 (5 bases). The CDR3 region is CASTDPARGRGENIQYF. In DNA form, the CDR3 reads TGCGCCAGCACCGACCCAGCGCGTGGGAGAGGTGAAAACATTCAGTACTTC. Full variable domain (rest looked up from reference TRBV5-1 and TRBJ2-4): KAGVTQTPRYLIKTRGQQVTLSCSPISGHRSVSWYQQTPGQGLQFLFEYFSETQRNKGNFPGRFSGRQFSNSRSEMNVSTLELGDSALYLCASTDPARGRGENIQYFGAGTRLSVL.